The T cell receptor (beta chain) under discussion was sequenced for a study of T cell repertoires in cytomegalovirus infection. General study points: Predominance within the ex vivo response was attributable to HLA-C-restricted CMV-specific TCR beta clonotypes.

TCRdb recomputed calls from the reads with MiXCR, one row per CDR3 protein. The sample has 400,000 to 550,000 distinct CDR3 sequences, approximately 11% seen once. This clonotype occurred a few times. Its target is not known. V was pared by 6 bases and J by 0 bases, with 7 bases between. Germline V gene lookup returns CDR1 SQVTM and CDR2 ANQGSEA. This CDR3 has 12 amino acids. The clonotype originates from a human donor in good health (CMV status not recorded). Some clones in this sample may be carry-over from other donors' samples. Material for sequencing was PBMCs. V usage is TRBV29-1 and J usage is TRBJ2-3; D is perhaps TRBD1 or TRBD2 (6 bases each). The CDR3 region has the DNA TGCAGCGTAGGGGGGAGCACAGATACGCAGTATTTT. Amino acid sequence: CSVGGSTDTQYF.